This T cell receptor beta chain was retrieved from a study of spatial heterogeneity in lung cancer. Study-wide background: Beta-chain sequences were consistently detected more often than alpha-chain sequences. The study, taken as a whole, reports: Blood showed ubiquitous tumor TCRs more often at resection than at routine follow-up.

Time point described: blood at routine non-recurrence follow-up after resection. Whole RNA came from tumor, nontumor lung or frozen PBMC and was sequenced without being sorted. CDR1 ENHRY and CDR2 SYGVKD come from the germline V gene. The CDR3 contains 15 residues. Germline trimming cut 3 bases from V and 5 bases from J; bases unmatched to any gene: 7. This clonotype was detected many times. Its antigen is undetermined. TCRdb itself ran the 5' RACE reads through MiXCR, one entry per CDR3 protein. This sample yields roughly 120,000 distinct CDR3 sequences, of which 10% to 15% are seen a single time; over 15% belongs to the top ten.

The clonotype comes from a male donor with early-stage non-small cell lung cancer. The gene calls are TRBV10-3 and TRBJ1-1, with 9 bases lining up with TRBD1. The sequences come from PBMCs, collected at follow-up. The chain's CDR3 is CAISDNRGLRTEAFF. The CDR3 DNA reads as TGTGCCATCAGTGACAACAGGGGGCTTCGAACTGAAGCTTTCTTT.